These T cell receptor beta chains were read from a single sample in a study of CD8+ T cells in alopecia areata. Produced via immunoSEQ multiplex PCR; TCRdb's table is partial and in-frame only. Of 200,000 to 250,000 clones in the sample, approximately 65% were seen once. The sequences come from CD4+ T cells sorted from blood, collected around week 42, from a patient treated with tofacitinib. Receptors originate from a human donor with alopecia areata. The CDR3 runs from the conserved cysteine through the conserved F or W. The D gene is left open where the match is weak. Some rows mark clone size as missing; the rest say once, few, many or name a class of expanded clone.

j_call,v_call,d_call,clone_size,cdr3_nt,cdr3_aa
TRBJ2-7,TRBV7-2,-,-,TGTGCCAGCAGCCGAGGTGGGTCGCCTTCCTACGAGCAGTACTTC,CASSRGGSPSYEQYF
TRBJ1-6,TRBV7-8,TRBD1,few,TGTGCCAGCAGCTTTGGTCTCCGGACAGGGGTCGGGAATTCACCCCTCCACTTT,CASSFGLRTGVGNSPLHF
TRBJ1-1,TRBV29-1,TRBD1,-,TGCAGCGTTGAGGGACAGCTTAACACTGAAGCTTTCTTT,CSVEGQLNTEAFF
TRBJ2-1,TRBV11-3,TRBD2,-,TGTGCCAGCAGGGATGCTAGCGGGGGGACGTACAATGAGCAGTTCTTC,CASRDASGGTYNEQFF
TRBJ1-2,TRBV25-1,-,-,TGTGCCAGCAGTGGGTTAGGAGCGGTTTCTGGCTACACCTTC,CASSGLGAVSGYTF
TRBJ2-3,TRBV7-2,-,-,TGTGCCAGCAGCTTAGCGTCCCGCACAGATACGCAGTATTTT,CASSLASRTDTQYF
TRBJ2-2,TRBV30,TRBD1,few,TGTGCCTGGAGGGGGACAGGGATCACCGGGGAGCTGTTTTTT,CAWRGTGITGELFF
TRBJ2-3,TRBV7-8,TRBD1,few,TGTGCCAGCAGCTTACTCTTTACAGGGGGCACAGATACGCAGTATTTT,CASSLLFTGGTDTQYF
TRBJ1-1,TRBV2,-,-,TGTGCCAGCGGTCTACAGGGGAACACTGAAGCTTTCTTT,CASGLQGNTEAFF
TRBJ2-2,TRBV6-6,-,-,TGTGCCAGCAGTCTTACGAACACCGGGGAGCTGTTTTTT,CASSLTNTGELFF
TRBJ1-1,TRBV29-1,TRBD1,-,TGCAGCGCGGACAGGGGCGGTGGTGAAGCTTTCTTT,CSADRGGGEAFF
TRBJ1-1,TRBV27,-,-,TGTGCCAGCAGCGGGACTTTATGGGACACTGAAGCTTTCTTT,CASSGTLWDTEAFF
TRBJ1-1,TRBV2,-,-,TGTGCCAGCTTGCGGGGGGTTAGTGAAGCTTTCTTT,CASLRGVSEAFF
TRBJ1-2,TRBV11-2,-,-,TGTGCCAGCAGCTTAGTTCCGGGGACCTATGGCTACACCTTC,CASSLVPGTYGYTF
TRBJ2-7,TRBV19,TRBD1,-,TGTGCCAGTAGTCTACGGACAGGGAACTACGAGCAGTACTTC,CASSLRTGNYEQYF
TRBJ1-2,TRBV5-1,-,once,TGCGCCAGCAGCTTGGTTTTGGGAGACGGCTACACCTTC,CASSLVLGDGYTF
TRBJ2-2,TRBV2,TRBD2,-,TGTGCCAGCCGTGGACTAGCGGGGCCCACCGGGGAGCTGTTTTTT,CASRGLAGPTGELFF
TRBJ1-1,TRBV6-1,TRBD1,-,TGTGCCAGCAGTGAAAGGGGACAGGGGGCTTTCTTT,CASSERGQGAFF
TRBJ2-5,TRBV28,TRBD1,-,TGTGCCAGCAGTACACTACAGGGGGCGGGAGAGACCCAGTACTTC,CASSTLQGAGETQYF
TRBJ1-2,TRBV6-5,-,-,TGTGCCAGCATGAGTTGGGGGGTTAGCTACACCTTC,CASMSWGVSYTF
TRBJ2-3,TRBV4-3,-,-,TGCGCCAGCAGAGGGGGTTTCACAGATACGCAGTATTTT,CASRGGFTDTQYF
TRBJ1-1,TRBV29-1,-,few,TGCAGCGTTGCGGCAGTCCTGAACACTGAAGCTTTCTTT,CSVAAVLNTEAFF
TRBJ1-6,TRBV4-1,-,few,TGCGCCAGCAGCCAAGAAGGAGGGAGGAATTCACCCCTCCACTTT,CASSQEGGRNSPLHF
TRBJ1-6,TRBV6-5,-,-,TGTGCCAGCAGCTCCGACAGGACTCGAAATTCACCCCTCCACTTT,CASSSDRTRNSPLHF
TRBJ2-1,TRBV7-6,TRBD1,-,TGTGCCAGCAGCTTAGTACCGGGCCAGGGGGAGTATGGTGAGCAGTTCTTC,CASSLVPGQGEYGEQFF
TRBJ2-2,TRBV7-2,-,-,TGTGCCAGCAGCTTTCGAGGGACTCCTTACGCGAACACCGGGGAGCTGTTTTTT,CASSFRGTPYANTGELFF
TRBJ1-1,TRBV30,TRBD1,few,TGTGCCTGGGGATCCGGGACAGGGGGCACTGAAGCTTTCTTT,CAWGSGTGGTEAFF
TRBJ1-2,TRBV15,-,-,TGTGCCACCAGCCCACAGGGCGGTGGCTACACCTTC,CATSPQGGGYTF
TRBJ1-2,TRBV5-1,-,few,TGCGCCAGCAGCTTGAGCGGTGACTATGGCTACACCTTC,CASSLSGDYGYTF
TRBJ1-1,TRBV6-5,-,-,TGTGCCAGCCTGAGTGACACTGAAGCTTTCTTT,CASLSDTEAFF
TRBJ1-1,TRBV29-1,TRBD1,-,TGCAGCGTTCATCTGGACAGGGTTACTGAAGCTTTCTTT,CSVHLDRVTEAFF
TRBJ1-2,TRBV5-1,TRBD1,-,TGCGCCAGCAGCTTGGGTGCCGGGACAGGGCATGGCTACACCTTC,CASSLGAGTGHGYTF
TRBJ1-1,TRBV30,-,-,TGTGCCTGGAAAGGACTGAACACTGAAGCTTTCTTT,CAWKGLNTEAFF
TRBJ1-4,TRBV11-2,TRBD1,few,TGTGCCAGCAGCTCGACGGGACAGTTAAATGAAAAACTGTTTTTT,CASSSTGQLNEKLFF
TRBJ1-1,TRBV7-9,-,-,TGTGCCAGCAAACCTGGGGCGGCCCTCATGAACACTGAAGCTTTCTTT,CASKPGAALMNTEAFF
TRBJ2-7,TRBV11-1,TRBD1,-,TGTGCCAGCAGCTTCAGGACAGGATCGAACCTCGAGCAGTACTTC,CASSFRTGSNLEQYF
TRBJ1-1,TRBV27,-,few,-,CASSTSGQGMNTEAFF
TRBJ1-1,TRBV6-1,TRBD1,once,TGTGCCAGCAGTGCGGACCGGGACAGCCTTGATGTTTTCTTT,CASSADRDSLDVFF
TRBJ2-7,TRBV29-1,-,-,TGCAGCGTCCGTGGTTCGCGGGAGCAGTACTTC,CSVRGSREQYF
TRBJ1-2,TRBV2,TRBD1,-,TGTGCCAGCAGCGCTGACAGGGCTAGTCCTAACTATGGCTACACCTTC,CASSADRASPNYGYTF
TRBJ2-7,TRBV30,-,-,TGTGCCTGGAGTGTTACTCGTCAGGGCAACGAGCAGTACTTC,CAWSVTRQGNEQYF
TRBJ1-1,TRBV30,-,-,TGTGCCTGGAGTGTGTACAGCATGAACACTGAAGCTTTCTTT,CAWSVYSMNTEAFF
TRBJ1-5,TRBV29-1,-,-,TGCAGCGTTGGGCCAGGGACGGGCAATCAGCCCCAGCATTTT,CSVGPGTGNQPQHF
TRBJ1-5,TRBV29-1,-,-,TGCAGCGTTGAATCCCGGCCTCCCTCAGGGGATAGCAATCAGCCCCAGCATTTT,CSVESRPPSGDSNQPQHF
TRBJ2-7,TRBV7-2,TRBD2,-,TGTGCCAGCAGCTCCCCCGGGACTAGCCCCCTCGAGCAGTACTTC,CASSSPGTSPLEQYF
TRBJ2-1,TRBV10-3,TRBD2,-,TGTGCCATCAGTCAGACTAGCGGGGGAAACAATGAGCAGTTCTTC,CAISQTSGGNNEQFF
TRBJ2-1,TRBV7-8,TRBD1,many,TGTGCCAGCAGCCGGCGACCGGGACAGGGGAGGAATGAGCAGTTCTTC,CASSRRPGQGRNEQFF
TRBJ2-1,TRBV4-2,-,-,TGTGCCCCCGTGGGGGGGCAGTTCTTC,CAPVGGQFF
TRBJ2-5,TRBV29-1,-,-,TGCAGCGTTGGGGGGCTCTACCAAGAGACCCAGTACTTC,CSVGGLYQETQYF
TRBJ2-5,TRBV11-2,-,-,TGTGCCAGCAGCTTAGCCGTCGAGACCCAGTACTTC,CASSLAVETQYF
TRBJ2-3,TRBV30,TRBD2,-,TGTGCCTGGACGGGGAGGGAAGGGAATACGCAGTATTTT,CAWTGREGNTQYF
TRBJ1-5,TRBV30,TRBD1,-,TGTGCCTGGAGCCAAGGGGGCGGCGGCCAGCCCCAGCATTTT,CAWSQGGGGQPQHF
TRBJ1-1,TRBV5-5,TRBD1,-,TGTGCCAGCAGCTTAGGGACAGCATTTTTGAACACTGAAGCTTTCTTT,CASSLGTAFLNTEAFF
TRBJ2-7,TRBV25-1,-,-,TGTGCCAGCTGTGACAGTGTTCGTTCCTACGAGCAGTACTTC,CASCDSVRSYEQYF
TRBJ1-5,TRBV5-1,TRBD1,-,TGCGCCAGCAGCCCCGGGACAGGGGATCAGCCCCAGCATTTT,CASSPGTGDQPQHF
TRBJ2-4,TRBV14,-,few,TGTGCCAGCAGCCAAAAATGGGGGGGCAGCATTCAGTACTTC,CASSQKWGGSIQYF
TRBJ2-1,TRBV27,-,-,TGTGCCAGCAGTCCGACCCCCACGTCCTACAATGAGCAGTTCTTC,CASSPTPTSYNEQFF
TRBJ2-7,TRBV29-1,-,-,TGCAGCGTTGCTTTGGTAGCCAGTCGGGGATACGAGCAGTACTTC,CSVALVASRGYEQYF
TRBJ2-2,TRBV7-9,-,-,TGTGCCAGCATAGGCGGGTTCTTGGGCACCGGGGAGCTGTTTTTT,CASIGGFLGTGELFF
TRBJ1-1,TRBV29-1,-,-,TGCAGCGTTGAAGCTAGGATGGTCAGGAACACTGAAGCTTTCTTT,CSVEARMVRNTEAFF